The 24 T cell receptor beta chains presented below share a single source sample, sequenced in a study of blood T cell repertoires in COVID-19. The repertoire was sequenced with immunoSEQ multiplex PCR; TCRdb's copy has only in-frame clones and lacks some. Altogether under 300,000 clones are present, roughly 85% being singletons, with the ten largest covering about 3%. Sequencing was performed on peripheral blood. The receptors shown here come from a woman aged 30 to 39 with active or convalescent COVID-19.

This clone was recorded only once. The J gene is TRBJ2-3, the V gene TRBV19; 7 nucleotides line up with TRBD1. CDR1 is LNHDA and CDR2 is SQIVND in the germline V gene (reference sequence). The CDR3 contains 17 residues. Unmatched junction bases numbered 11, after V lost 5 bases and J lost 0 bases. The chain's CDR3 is CASSPDRYALSTDTQYF. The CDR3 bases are TGTGCCAGTAGTCCGGACAGGTACGCCCTTAGCACAGATACGCAGTATTTT.

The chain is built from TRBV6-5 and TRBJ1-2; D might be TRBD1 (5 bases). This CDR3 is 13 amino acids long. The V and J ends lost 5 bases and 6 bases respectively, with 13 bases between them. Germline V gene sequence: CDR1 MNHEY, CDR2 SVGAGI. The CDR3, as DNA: TGTGCCAGCAGTAGGGGTAGGGGCGATGGCTACACCTTC. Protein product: CASSRGRGDGYTF.

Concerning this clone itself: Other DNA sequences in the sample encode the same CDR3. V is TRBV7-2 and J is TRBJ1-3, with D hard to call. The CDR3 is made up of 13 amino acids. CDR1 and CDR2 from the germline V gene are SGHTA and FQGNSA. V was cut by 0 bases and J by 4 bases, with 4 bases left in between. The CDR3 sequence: CASSLARGNTIYF. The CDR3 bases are TGTGCCAGCAGCTTAGCGAGGGGAAACACCATATATTTT. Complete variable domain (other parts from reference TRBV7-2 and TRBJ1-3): GAGVSQSPSNKVTEKGKDVELRCDPISGHTALYWYRQSLGQGLEFLIYFQGNSAPDKSGLPSDRFSAERTGGSVSTLTIQRTQQEDSAVYLCASSLARGNTIYFGEGSWLTVV.

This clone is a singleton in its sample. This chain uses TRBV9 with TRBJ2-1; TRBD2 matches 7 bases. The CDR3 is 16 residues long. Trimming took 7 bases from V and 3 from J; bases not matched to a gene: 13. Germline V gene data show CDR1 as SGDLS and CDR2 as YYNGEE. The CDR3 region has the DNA TGTGCCAGCGGGGTTGACGGGGGGACCCTCTACAATGAGCAGTTCTTC. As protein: CASGVDGGTLYNEQFF.

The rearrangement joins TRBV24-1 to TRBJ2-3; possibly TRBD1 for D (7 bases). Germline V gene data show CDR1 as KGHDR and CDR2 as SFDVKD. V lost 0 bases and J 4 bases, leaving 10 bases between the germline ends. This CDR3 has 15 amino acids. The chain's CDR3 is CATSDLRRGADTQYF. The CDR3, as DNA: TGTGCCACCAGTGATTTGCGCAGGGGGGCAGATACGCAGTATTTT.

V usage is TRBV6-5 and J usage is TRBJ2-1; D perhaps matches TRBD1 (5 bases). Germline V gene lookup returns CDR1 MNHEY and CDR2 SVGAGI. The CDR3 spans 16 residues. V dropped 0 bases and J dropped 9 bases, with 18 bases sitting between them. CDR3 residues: CASSYSIGQGTAEQFF. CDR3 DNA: TGTGCCAGCAGTTACTCGATAGGTCAGGGTACGGCTGAGCAGTTCTTC.

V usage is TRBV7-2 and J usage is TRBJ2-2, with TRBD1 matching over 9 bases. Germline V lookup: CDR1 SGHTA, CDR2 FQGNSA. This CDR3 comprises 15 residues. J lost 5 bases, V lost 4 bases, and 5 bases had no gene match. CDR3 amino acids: CASSSRQGETGELFF. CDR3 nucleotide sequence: TGTGCCAGCAGCTCCAGACAGGGGGAGACCGGGGAGCTGTTTTTT. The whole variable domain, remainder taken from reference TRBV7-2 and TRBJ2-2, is GAGVSQSPSNKVTEKGKDVELRCDPISGHTALYWYRQSLGQGLEFLIYFQGNSAPDKSGLPSDRFSAERTGGSVSTLTIQRTQQEDSAVYLCASSSRQGETGELFFGEGSRLTVL.

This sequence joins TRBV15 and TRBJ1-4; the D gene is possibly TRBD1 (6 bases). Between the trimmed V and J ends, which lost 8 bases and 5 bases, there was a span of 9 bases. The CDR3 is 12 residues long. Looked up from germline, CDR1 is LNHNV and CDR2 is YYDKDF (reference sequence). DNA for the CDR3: TGTGCCACCCAGGACAGCAATGAAAAACTGTTTTTT. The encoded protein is CATQDSNEKLFF.

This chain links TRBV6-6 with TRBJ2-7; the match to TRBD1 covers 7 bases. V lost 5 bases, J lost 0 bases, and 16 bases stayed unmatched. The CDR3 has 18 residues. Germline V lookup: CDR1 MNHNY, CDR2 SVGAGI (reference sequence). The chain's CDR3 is CASSLRGPGASSSYEQYF. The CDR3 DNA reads TGTGCCAGCAGTCTGAGGGGGCCAGGAGCTTCGAGCTCCTACGAGCAGTACTTC.

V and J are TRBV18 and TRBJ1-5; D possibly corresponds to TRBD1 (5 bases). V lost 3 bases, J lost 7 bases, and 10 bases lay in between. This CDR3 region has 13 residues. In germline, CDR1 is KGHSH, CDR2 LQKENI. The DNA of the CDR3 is TGTGCCAGCTCACCCCACCAGGGCCAGCCCCAGCATTTT. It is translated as CASSPHQGQPQHF.

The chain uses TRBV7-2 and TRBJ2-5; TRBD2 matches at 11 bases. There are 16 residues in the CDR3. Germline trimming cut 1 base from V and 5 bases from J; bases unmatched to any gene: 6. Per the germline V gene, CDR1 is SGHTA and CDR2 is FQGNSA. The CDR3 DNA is TGTGCCAGCAGCTTAGGTAGCGGGGGGGCCGGGGAGACCCAGTACTTC. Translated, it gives CASSLGSGGAGETQYF.

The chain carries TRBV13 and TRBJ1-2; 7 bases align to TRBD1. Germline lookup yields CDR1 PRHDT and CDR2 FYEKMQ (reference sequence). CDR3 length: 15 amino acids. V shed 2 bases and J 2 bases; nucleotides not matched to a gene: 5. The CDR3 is CASSLSTGTNYGYTF. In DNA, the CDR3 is TGTGCCAGCAGCTTATCGACAGGGACCAACTATGGCTACACCTTC. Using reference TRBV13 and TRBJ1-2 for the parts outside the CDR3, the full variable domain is AAGVIQSPRHLIKEKRETATLKCYPIPRHDTVYWYQQGPGQDPQFLISFYEKMQSDKGSIPDRFSAQQFSDYHSELNMSSLELGDSALYFCASSLSTGTNYGYTFGSGTRLTVV.

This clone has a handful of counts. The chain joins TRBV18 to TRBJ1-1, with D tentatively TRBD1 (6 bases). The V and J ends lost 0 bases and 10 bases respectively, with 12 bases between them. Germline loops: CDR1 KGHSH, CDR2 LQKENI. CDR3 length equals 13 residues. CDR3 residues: CASSPPSGEGAFF. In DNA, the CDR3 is TGTGCCAGCTCACCACCTTCAGGGGAAGGAGCTTTCTTT.

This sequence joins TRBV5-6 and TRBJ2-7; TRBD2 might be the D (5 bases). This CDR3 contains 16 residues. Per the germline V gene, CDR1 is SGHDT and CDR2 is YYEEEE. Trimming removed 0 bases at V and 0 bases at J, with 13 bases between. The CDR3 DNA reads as TGTGCCAGCAGCTTGGGAGGGTCGGGTTACTCCTACGAGCAGTACTTC. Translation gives CASSLGGSGYSYEQYF.

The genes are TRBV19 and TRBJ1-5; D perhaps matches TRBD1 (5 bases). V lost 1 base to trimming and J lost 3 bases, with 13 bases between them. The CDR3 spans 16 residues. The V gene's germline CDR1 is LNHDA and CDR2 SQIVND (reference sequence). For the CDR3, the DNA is TGTGCCAGTAGTATAGGCGACAGCCCTCACAATCAGCCCCAGCATTTT. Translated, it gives CASSIGDSPHNQPQHF.

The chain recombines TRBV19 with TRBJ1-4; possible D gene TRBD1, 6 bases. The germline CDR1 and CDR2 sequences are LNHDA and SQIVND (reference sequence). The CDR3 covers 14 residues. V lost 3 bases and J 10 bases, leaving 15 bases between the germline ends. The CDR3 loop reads CASSISGVFGKLFF. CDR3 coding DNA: TGTGCCAGTAGTATTTCAGGGGTTTTTGGAAAACTGTTTTTT.

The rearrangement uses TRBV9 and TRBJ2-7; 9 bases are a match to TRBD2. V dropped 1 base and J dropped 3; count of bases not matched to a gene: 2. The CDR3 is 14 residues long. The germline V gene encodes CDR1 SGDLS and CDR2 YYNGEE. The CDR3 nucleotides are TGTGCCAGCAGCGTAAGTAGCGGGGGCTACGAGCAGTACTTC. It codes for CASSVSSGGYEQYF.

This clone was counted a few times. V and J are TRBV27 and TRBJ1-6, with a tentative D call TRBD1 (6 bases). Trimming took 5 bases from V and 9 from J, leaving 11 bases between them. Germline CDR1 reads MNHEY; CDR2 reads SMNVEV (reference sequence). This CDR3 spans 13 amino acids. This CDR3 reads CASSPPTGSPLHF. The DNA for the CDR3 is TGTGCCAGCAGTCCCCCGACAGGTTCACCCCTCCACTTT.

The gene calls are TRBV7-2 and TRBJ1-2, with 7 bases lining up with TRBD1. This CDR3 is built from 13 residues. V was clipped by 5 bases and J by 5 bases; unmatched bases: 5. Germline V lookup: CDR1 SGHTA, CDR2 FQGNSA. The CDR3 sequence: CASSEDRRYGYTF. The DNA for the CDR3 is TGTGCCAGCAGCGAGGACAGGAGATATGGCTACACCTTC. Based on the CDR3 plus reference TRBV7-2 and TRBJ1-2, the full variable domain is GAGVSQSPSNKVTEKGKDVELRCDPISGHTALYWYRQSLGQGLEFLIYFQGNSAPDKSGLPSDRFSAERTGGSVSTLTIQRTQQEDSAVYLCASSEDRRYGYTFGSGTRLTVV.

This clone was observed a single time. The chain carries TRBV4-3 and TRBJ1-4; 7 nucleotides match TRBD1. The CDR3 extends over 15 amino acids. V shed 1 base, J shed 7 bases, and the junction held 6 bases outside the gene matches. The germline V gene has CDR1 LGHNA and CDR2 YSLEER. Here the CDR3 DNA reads TGCGCCAGCAGCCAAGGACGGGACAGAAGTGAAAAACTGTTTTTT. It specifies CASSQGRDRSEKLFF.

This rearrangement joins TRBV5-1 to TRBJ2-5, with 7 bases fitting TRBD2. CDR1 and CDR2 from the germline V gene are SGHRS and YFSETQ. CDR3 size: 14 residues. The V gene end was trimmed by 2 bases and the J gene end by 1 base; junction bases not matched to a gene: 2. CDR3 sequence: CASSFRTSQETQYF. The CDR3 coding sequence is TGCGCCAGCAGCTTCCGGACTAGCCAAGAGACCCAGTACTTC.

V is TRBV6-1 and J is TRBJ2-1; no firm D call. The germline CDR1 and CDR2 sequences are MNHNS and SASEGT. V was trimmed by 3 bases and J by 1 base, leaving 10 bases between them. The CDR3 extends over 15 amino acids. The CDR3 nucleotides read TGTGCCAGCAGTGACAGGCCATCGTCCTACAATGAGCAGTTCTTC. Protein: CASSDRPSSYNEQFF.

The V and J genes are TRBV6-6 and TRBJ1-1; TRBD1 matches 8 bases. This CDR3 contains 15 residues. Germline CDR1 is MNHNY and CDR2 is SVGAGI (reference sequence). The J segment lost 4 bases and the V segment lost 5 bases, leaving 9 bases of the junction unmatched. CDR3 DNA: TGTGCCAGCAGTATACTGACAGGGGATGGCACTGAAGCTTTCTTT. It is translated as CASSILTGDGTEAFF.

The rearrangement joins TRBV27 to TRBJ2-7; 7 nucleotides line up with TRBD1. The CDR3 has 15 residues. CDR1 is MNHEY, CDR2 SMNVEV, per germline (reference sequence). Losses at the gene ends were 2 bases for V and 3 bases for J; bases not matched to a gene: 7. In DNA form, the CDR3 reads TGTGCCAGCAGTTTAAGACAGGGTCTGGGCTACGAGCAGTACTTC. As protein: CASSLRQGLGYEQYF.